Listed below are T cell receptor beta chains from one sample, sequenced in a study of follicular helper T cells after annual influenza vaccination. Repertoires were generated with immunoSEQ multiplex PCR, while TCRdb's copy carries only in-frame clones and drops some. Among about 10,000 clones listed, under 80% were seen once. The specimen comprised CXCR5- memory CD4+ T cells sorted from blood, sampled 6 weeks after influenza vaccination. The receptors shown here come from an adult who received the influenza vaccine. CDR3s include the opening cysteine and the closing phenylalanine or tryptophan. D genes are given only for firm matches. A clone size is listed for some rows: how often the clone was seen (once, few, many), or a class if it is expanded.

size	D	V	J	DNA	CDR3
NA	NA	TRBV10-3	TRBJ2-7	TGTGCCATGGGGACATCCGGCTCCTACGAGCAGTACTTC	CAMGTSGSYEQYF
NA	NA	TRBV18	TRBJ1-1	TGTGCCAGCTCATACAAGGACACTGAAGCTTTCTTT	CASSYKDTEAFF
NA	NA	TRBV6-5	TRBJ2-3	TGTGCCAGCAGTTACTCTGGGGGCACAGATACGCAGTATTTT	CASSYSGGTDTQYF
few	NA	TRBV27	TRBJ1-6	TGTGCCTGCCACAGGACAGATAATTCACCCCTCCACTTT	CACHRTDNSPLHF
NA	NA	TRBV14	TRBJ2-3	TGTGCCAGCAGCCAAGAGGACTTCCGGGATACGCAGTATTTT	CASSQEDFRDTQYF
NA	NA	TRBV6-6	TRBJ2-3	TGTGCCAGCAGTGCTACAGGGACATCTATTGATACGCAGTATTTT	CASSATGTSIDTQYF
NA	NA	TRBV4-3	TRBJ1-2	TGCGCCAGCAGCTCCTCCAGGGGTTATGGCTACACCTTC	CASSSSRGYGYTF
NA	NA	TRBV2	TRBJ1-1	TGTGCCAGCAGTTTGAGACAGACGAACACTGAAGCTTTCTTT	CASSLRQTNTEAFF
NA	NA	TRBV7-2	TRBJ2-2	TGTGCCAGCAGCTTAATGGGAACCGGGGAGCTGTTTTTT	CASSLMGTGELFF
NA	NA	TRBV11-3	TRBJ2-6	TGTGCCAGCAGCTTAGTAGCCGGGGCCAACGTCCTGACTTTC	CASSLVAGANVLTF
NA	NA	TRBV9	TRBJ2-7	TGTGCCAGCAGCGTAGCCTACGAGCAGTACTTC	CASSVAYEQYF
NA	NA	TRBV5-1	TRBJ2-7	TGCGCCAGCAGCTCCTACTACGAGCAGTACTTC	CASSSYYEQYF
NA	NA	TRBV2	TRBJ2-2	TGTGCCAGCAGTGGCCACTCCACCGGGGAGCTGTTTTTT	CASSGHSTGELFF
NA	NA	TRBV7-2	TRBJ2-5	TGTGCCAGCAGCTCCTACCTGGAGACCCAGTACTTC	CASSSYLETQYF
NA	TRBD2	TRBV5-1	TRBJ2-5	TGCGCCAGCAGCTTGACGTCTAGCGGGGGCCTTGAGGAGGAGACCCAGTACTTC	CASSLTSSGGLEEETQYF
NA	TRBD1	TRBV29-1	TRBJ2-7	TGCAGCGTGGGACAGGGCAAGTACGAGCAGTACTTC	CSVGQGKYEQYF
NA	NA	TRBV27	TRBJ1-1	TGTGCCAGCAGTTTATCCGGGGCAGGCACTGAAGCTTTCTTT	CASSLSGAGTEAFF
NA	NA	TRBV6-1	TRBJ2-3	TGTGCCAGCAGTGTGTCGGCAGCAAGTTTGACAGATACGCAGTATTTT	CASSVSAASLTDTQYF
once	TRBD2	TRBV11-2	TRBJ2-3	TGTGCCAGCAGCTTAGGGGCTAGCGGAACAGATACGCAGTATTTT	CASSLGASGTDTQYF
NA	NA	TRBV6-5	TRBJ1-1	TGTGCCAGCAGTTACTGGGGGGGGCAGAACACTGAAGCTTTCTTT	CASSYWGGQNTEAFF
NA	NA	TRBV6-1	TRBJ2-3	TGTGCCAGCAGCCTGTTAGCAGATACGCAGTATTTT	CASSLLADTQYF
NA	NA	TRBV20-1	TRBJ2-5	TGCAGTGCTAGCCTCGCCCAGACCCAGTACTTC	CSASLAQTQYF
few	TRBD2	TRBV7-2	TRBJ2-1	TGTGCCAGCAGCCCGGCTAGCGGGCCGTACAATGAGCAGTTCTTC	CASSPASGPYNEQFF
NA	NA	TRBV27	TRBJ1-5	TGTGCCAGCAGTGTCAGGGGACGAGAGCCCCAGCATTTT	CASSVRGREPQHF
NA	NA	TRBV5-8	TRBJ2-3	TGTGCCAGCAGTTCGGAGACCCGGTGGAACCTGAGGTACACAGATACGCAGTATTTT	CASSSETRWNLRYTDTQYF
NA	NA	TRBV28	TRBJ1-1	TGTGCCAGCAGTTTATCCCAAGGGTGGGCGACGAGGGACACTGAAGCTTTCTTT	CASSLSQGWATRDTEAFF
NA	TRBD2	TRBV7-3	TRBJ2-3	TGTGCCAGCAGCTTAATTAGCGGGGGGACAGATACGCAGTATTTT	CASSLISGGTDTQYF
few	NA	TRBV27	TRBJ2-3	TGTGCCAGCAGTTCTCGGACTGTCCGGGATACGCAGTATTTT	CASSSRTVRDTQYF
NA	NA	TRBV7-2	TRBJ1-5	TGTGCCAGCAGCCTACAGAGAGATCAGCCCCAGCATTTT	CASSLQRDQPQHF
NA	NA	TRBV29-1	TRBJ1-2	TGCAGCGTTGATCAAGGGATGGGTGGCTACACCTTC	CSVDQGMGGYTF
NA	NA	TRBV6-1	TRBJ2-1	TGTGCCAGTCGACCCGGGGCGAACTACAATGAGCAGTTCTTC	CASRPGANYNEQFF
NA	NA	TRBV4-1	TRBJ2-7	TGCGCCAGCAGCCAAGTTGGGGGGGGGCCGGGTTACGAGCAGTACTTC	CASSQVGGGPGYEQYF
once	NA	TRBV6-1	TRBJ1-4	TGTGCCAGCAGGCGACACGCAACTAATGAAAAACTGTTTTTT	CASRRHATNEKLFF
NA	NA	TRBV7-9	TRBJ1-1	TGTGCCAGCAGCTTAGCAAGGAAGAGCACTGAAGCTTTCTTT	CASSLARKSTEAFF
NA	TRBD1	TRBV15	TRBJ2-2	TGTGCCACCAGCCCCCTCACAGGGGCGACCGGGGAGCTGTTTTTT	CATSPLTGATGELFF
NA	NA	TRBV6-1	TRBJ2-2	TGTGCCAGCAGTGAAGGGACAGCGAACACCGGGGAGCTGTTTTTT	CASSEGTANTGELFF
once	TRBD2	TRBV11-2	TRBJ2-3	TGTGCCAGCAGCTTATCACGGGGGGGAGGCACAGATACGCAGTATTTT	CASSLSRGGGTDTQYF
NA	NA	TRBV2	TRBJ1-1	TGTGCCAGCAGGGGACAATTAGTTCTGTTCACTGAAGCTTTCTTT	CASRGQLVLFTEAFF
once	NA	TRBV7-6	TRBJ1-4	TGTGCCACCGCCGGGGCGGCTAATGAAAAACTGTTTTTT	CATAGAANEKLFF
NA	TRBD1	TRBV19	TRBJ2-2	TGTGCCAGTCGTCCTTCCCCGGGACAGGGGAACACCGGGGAGCTGTTTTTT	CASRPSPGQGNTGELFF
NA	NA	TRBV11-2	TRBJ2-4	TGTGCCAGCAGCCCAAGGATCCCGGGGCCCAAAAACATTCAGTACTTC	CASSPRIPGPKNIQYF
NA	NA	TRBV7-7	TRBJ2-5	TGTGCTAGCAGCTTGGGCAGCCAAGAGACCCAGTACTTC	CASSLGSQETQYF
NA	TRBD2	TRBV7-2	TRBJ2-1	TGTGCCAGCAGCTCTACTAGCGGCAATGAGCAGTTCTTC	CASSSTSGNEQFF
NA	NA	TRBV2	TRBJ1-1	TGTGCCAGCAGTGTACGAGGGGTCAACACTGAAGCTTTCTTT	CASSVRGVNTEAFF
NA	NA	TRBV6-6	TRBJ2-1	TGTGCCAGCAGGCCACGGGACGCCCGATGGAGTGAGCAGTTCTTC	CASRPRDARWSEQFF
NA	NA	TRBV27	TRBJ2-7	TGTGCCAGCTCGTCGGGGCGGTGGTACGAGCAGTACTTC	CASSSGRWYEQYF
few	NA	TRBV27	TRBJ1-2	TGTGCCAGCAGTAGGTCCGCTAACTATGGCTACACCTTC	CASSRSANYGYTF
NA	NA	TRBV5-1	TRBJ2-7	TGCGCCAGCCGACCCGGGCAGGGCCTCTACGAGCAGTACTTC	CASRPGQGLYEQYF
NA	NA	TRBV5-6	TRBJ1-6	TGTGCCAGCAGCTTGCGACAGTATAATTCACCCCTCCACTTT	CASSLRQYNSPLHF
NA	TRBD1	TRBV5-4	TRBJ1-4	TGTGCCAGCAGCTCCGGACAGGGGGCCTACAATGAAAAACTGTTTTTT	CASSSGQGAYNEKLFF
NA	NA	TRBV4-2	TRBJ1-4	TGTGCCAGCAGCCAAGGGACGGACAGCCAAGAAAAACTGTTTTTT	CASSQGTDSQEKLFF
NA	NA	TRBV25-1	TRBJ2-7	TGTGCCAGCAGTGATGCTGGCCGGGATGGTGGCGAGCAGTACTTC	CASSDAGRDGGEQYF
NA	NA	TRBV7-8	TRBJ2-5	TGTGCCAGCAGCTTAGTTCGGACAGCGAACTTACAAGAGACCCAGTACTTC	CASSLVRTANLQETQYF
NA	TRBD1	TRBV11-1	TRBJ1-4	TGTGCCAGCAGCGCGGGACAGCTTAATGAAAAACTGTTTTTT	CASSAGQLNEKLFF
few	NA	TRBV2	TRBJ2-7	TGTGCCAGCAGTACTAAGGGGGGCGGAGAGCAGTACTTC	CASSTKGGGEQYF
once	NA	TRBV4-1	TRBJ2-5	TGCGCCAGCAGCCAAGGCTGGAGAGGGGCGGTAGAGACCCAGTACTTC	CASSQGWRGAVETQYF
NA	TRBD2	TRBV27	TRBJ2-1	TGTGCCAGCAGTGCCTCCGGGACTAGGTCCTACAATGAGCAGTTCTTC	CASSASGTRSYNEQFF